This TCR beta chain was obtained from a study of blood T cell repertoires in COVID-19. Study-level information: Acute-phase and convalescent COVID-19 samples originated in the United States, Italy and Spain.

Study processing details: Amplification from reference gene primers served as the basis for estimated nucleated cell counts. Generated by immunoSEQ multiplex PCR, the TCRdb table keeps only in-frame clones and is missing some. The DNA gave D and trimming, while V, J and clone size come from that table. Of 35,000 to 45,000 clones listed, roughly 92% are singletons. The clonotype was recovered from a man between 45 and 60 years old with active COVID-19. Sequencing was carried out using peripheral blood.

DNA of the CDR3: TGTGCCAGCTCGAGACCGGGACAGGGCCGCACAGATACGCAGTATTTT. Its protein is CASSRPGQGRTDTQYF. The chain uses TRBV19 and TRBJ2-3; TRBD1 aligns across 9 bases. In germline, CDR1 is LNHDA, CDR2 SQIVND (reference sequence). The ends lost 9 bases at V and 1 base at J; junction bases unmatched: 11. The CDR3 is 16 residues long.